The TCR beta chain described here comes from a study of human T cells and chemical hapten exposure. TCRdb re-derived calls from the 5' RACE reads in MiXCR, one entry per CDR3 protein. The top ten hold about 1.3% of the sample, which has approximately 150,000 distinct CDR3 sequences, around 4.1% seen once. The starting material, unfractionated whole blood, was used for total RNA extraction. This clonotype has just a few counts. V was clipped by 2 bases and J by 4 bases, with 11 bases between them. Germline loops: CDR1 SGHTA, CDR2 FQGNSA. This CDR3 has 14 residues. The chain has TRBV7-2 and TRBJ1-1; D is ambiguous. The TCR was taken from a female donor in good health. CDR3 DNA: TGTGCCAGCAGCTTATGGGGAAGCGCCACTGAAGCTTTCTTT. Translated: CASSLWGSATEAFF.